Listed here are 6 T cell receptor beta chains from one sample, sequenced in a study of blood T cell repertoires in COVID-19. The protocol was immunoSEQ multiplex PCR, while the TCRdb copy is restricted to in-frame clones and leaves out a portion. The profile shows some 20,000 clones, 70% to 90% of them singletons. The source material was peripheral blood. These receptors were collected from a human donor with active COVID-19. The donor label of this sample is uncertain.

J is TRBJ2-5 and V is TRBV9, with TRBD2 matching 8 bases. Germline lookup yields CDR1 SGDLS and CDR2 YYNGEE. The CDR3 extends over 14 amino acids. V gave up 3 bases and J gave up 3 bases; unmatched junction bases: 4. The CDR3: CASSASGREETQYF. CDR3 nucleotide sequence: TGTGCCAGCAGCGCTAGCGGGCGAGAAGAGACCCAGTACTTC.

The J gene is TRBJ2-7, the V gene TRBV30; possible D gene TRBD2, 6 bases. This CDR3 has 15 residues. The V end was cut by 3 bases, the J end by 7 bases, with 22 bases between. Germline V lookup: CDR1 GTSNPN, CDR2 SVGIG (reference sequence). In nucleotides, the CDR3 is TGTGCCTGGAGACCTTTCGGGCGGGACCTGGGGGAGCAGTACTTC. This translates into CAWRPFGRDLGEQYF.

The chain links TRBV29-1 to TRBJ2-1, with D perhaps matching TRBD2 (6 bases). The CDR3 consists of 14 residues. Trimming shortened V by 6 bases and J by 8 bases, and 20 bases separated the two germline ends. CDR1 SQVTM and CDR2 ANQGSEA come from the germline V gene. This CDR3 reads CSVSELASNHEQFF. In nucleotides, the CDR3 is TGCAGCGTATCTGAACTAGCCAGCAACCATGAGCAGTTCTTC.

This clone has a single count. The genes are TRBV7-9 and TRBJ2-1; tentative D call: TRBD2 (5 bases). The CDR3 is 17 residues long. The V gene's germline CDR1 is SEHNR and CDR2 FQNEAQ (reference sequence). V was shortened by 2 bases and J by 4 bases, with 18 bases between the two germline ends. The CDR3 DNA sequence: TGTGCCAGCAGCTTAAGTCCGGGATACGTGTCGTACAATGAGCAGTTCTTC. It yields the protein CASSLSPGYVSYNEQFF.

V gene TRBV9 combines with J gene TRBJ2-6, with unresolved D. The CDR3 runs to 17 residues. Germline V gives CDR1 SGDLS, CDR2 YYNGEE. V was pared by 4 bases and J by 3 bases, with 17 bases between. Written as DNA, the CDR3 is TGTGCCAGCAGCAGTCCCCGGCGAGAGGTTGGGGCCAACGTCCTGACTTTC. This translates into CASSSPRREVGANVLTF.

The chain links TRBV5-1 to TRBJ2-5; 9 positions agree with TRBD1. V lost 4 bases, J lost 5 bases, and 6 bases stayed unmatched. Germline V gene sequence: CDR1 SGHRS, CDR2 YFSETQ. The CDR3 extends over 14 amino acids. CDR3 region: CASSMGQGRETQYF. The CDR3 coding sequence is TGCGCCAGCAGCATGGGACAGGGCAGGGAGACCCAGTACTTC. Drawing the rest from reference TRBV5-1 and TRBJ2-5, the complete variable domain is KAGVTQTPRYLIKTRGQQVTLSCSPISGHRSVSWYQQTPGQGLQFLFEYFSETQRNKGNFPGRFSGRQFSNSRSEMNVSTLELGDSALYLCASSMGQGRETQYFGPGTRLLVL.